This record covers a single T cell receptor beta chain. This entry belongs to a study of cytomegalovirus exposure and HLA in healthy donors. Germline CDR1 and CDR2: KGHSH and LQKENI. The length of the CDR3 is 16 residues. With 0 bases clipped from V and 6 bases from J, the junction kept 9 bases outside the gene matches. PCR primers comprised 60 Vbeta and 13 Jbeta primers. Clones were sequenced by immunoSEQ multiplex PCR, and TCRdb holds only the in-frame ones, with some missing. The sample lists roughly 180,000 clones; under 85% were seen once. Source material: PBMCs. The V and J genes are TRBV18 and TRBJ1-1; 8 bases are shared with TRBD1. This clonotype was sampled from a male donor in good health and CMV-seronegative. CDR3 nucleotide sequence: TGTGCCAGCTCACCACCGGTGCAGGGGGCGTGGGCTGAAGCTTTCTTT. Its protein is CASSPPVQGAWAEAFF.